One sample yielded the 29 T cell receptor beta chains listed below, sequenced in a study of blood T cell repertoires in COVID-19. Method: immunoSEQ multiplex PCR; TCRdb's copy keeps in-frame clones and lacks some. This table has more than 150,000 clones, about four fifths appearing once. Sequences were obtained from peripheral blood. The receptors were gathered from a woman older than 75 with COVID-19, enrolled during active disease.

The CDR3 reads CASSHKTSGRGNEQFF. In nucleotides, the CDR3 is TGTGCCAGCAGCCATAAGACTAGCGGGAGAGGTAATGAGCAGTTCTTC. The chain couples TRBV5-4 to TRBJ2-1, with 12 bases aligning to TRBD2. The CDR3 has 16 amino acids. The V and J ends lost 4 bases and 7 bases, in that order; junction bases with no gene match: 9. Germline V gene sequence: CDR1 SGHNT, CDR2 YYREEE (reference sequence).

This clone was seen a handful of times. The genes are TRBV5-4 and TRBJ2-1, with TRBD1 matching 8 bases. The CDR3 spans 14 residues. Germline V gene lookup returns CDR1 SGHNT and CDR2 YYREEE (reference sequence). The junction had 4 bases not matched to a gene; V was cut back by 4 bases and J by 4 bases. The CDR3 sequence is CASSPGQVYNEQFF. The CDR3 DNA sequence: TGTGCCAGCAGCCCGGGACAGGTATACAATGAGCAGTTCTTC.

The V gene is TRBV18, the J gene TRBJ1-2; D is perhaps TRBD1 (6 bases). The CDR3 is made up of 15 amino acids. V lost 1 base, J lost 4 bases, and 13 bases lay in between. Germline CDR1 and CDR2: KGHSH and LQKENI. The CDR3 protein is CASSPLRDKSYGYTF. The CDR3 DNA follows: TGTGCCAGCTCACCACTCCGGGACAAAAGCTATGGCTACACCTTC.

The chain recombines TRBV6-6 with TRBJ2-3; 8 bases agree with TRBD1. The CDR3 length is 15 residues. V trimming: 2 bases; J trimming: 6 bases; junction bases outside the gene matches: 7. Germline values: CDR1 MNHNY, CDR2 SVGAGI (reference sequence). The DNA of the CDR3 is TGTGCCAGCAGTTACCAGGACAGGGCTCAGGATACGCAGTATTTT. This sequence encodes CASSYQDRAQDTQYF.

This rearrangement joins TRBV3-1 (or the pseudogene TRBV3-2) to TRBJ1-5; the D gene is possibly TRBD1 (5 bases). The V gene's germline CDR1 is LGHDT and CDR2 YNNKEL (reference sequence). V was trimmed by 3 bases and J by 4 bases, leaving 7 bases between them. The CDR3 runs to 13 residues. The CDR3 spells CASSHGGNQPQHF. The CDR3 nucleotides are TGTGCCAGCAGCCATGGGGGGAATCAGCCCCAGCATTTT.

The chain has TRBV19 and TRBJ2-1; the match to TRBD2 covers 7 bases. This CDR3 is built from 15 residues. Unmatched junction bases numbered 3, after V lost 4 bases and J lost 0 bases. CDR1 is LNHDA and CDR2 is SQIVND in the germline V gene (reference sequence). Written as DNA, the CDR3 is TGTGCCAGTAGTACCCGGACTAGCTCCTACAATGAGCAGTTCTTC. This translates into CASSTRTSSYNEQFF.

The chain recombines TRBV28 with TRBJ1-2; 8 bases map to TRBD1. This CDR3 contains 14 residues. Germline CDR1 and CDR2: MDHEN and SYDVKM. V trimming: 5 bases; J trimming: 8 bases; junction bases outside the gene matches: 10. The CDR3: CASSTLGQVGGYTF. DNA for the CDR3: TGTGCCAGCAGTACCTTGGGACAGGTGGGCGGCTACACCTTC.

This CDR3 reads CAWSLGLAGVIGELFF. In DNA, the CDR3 is TGTGCCTGGAGTCTCGGACTAGCGGGGGTGATCGGGGAGCTGTTTTTT. The chain employs TRBV30 and TRBJ2-2; TRBD2 aligns across 13 bases. CDR3 length: 16 amino acids. Losses at the gene ends were 2 bases for V and 7 bases for J; bases not matched to a gene: 7. CDR1 and CDR2 (germline): GTSNPN, SVGIG (reference sequence). Together with reference TRBV30 and TRBJ2-2, the CDR3 gives the full variable domain: SQTIHQWPATLVQPVGSPLSLECTVEGTSNPNLYWYRQAAGRGLQLLFYSVGIGQISSEVPQNLSASRPQDRQFILSSKKLLLSDSGFYLCAWSLGLAGVIGELFFGEGSRLTVL.

This clone was seen just once. This chain connects TRBV19 to TRBJ2-1; 10 bases line up with TRBD2. From germline, CDR1 is LNHDA and CDR2 SQIVND (reference sequence). The CDR3 runs 15 residues. The trim removed 7 bases at V and 4 bases at J, leaving 7 bases unmatched. The CDR3 DNA reads as TGTGCCAGTACCCGACTAGCGGGTGGATACAATGAGCAGTTCTTC. Encoded protein: CASTRLAGGYNEQFF. Variable domain in full (rest from reference TRBV19 and TRBJ2-1): DGGITQSPKYLFRKEGQNVTLSCEQNLNHDAMYWYRQDPGQGLRLIYYSQIVNDFQKGDIAEGYSVSREKKESFPLTVTSAQKNPTAFYLCASTRLAGGYNEQFFGPGTRLTVL.

This chain links TRBV23-1 with TRBJ2-3, with D possibly being TRBD2 (5 bases). TRBV23-1 is designated an ORF whose function remains uncertain. V lost 1 base and J lost 1, with 18 bases in between. The CDR3 has 18 residues. As DNA, the CDR3 is TGCGCCAGCAGTCAATGGACCCTACCGGGGTTGGGCACAGATACGCAGTATTTT. Its translation: CASSQWTLPGLGTDTQYF.

CDR3 sequence: CASSQTGAGNTIYF. CDR3 DNA sequence: TGCGCCAGCAGCCAAACAGGGGCTGGAAACACCATATATTTT. The gene calls are TRBV4-1 and TRBJ1-3; TRBD1 matches at 7 bases. Per germline, CDR1 MGHRA and CDR2 YSYEKL. After removal of 2 bases from V and 2 bases from J, the junction contained 0 bases not matched to a gene. The CDR3 covers 14 residues.

This clone was found once. The CDR3 nucleotides read TGTGCCAGCAGCGTTTATAGAGACAACAATCAGCCCCAGCATTTT. Its translation: CASSVYRDNNQPQHF. The chain couples TRBV4-2 to TRBJ1-5; D ambiguous. From germline, CDR1 is LGHNA and CDR2 YNFKEQ. V dropped 5 bases and J dropped 3 bases, with 14 bases sitting between them. The CDR3 spans 15 residues.

The chain couples TRBV3-1 (or the pseudogene TRBV3-2) to TRBJ2-7; no reliable D call. Trimming removed 3 bases at V and 0 bases at J, with 12 bases between. Germline values: CDR1 LGHDT, CDR2 YNNKEL (reference sequence). There are 15 residues in the CDR3. CDR3: CASSHTGLSSYEQYF. CDR3 coding DNA: TGTGCCAGCAGCCACACGGGTCTAAGCTCCTACGAGCAGTACTTC.

The chain links TRBV28 to TRBJ1-2; TRBD1 matches 9 bases. The CDR3 sequence is 13 residues long. Germline lookup yields CDR1 MDHEN and CDR2 SYDVKM. V lost 2 bases to trimming and J lost 11 bases; unmatched junction nucleotides: 6. The CDR3 loop is CASSLPGTGRYTF. CDR3 nucleotides: TGTGCCAGCAGTTTACCAGGGACAGGGAGGTACACCTTC.

This clone was seen a handful of times. This chain connects TRBV5-1 to TRBJ2-3, with TRBD1 identical over 8 bases. The junction had 6 bases not matched to a gene; V was cut back by 4 bases and J by 2 bases. Germline loops: CDR1 SGHRS, CDR2 YFSETQ. CDR3 length equals 15 residues. CDR3 nucleotides: TGCGCCAGCAGCAGGACAGGGACTTACACAGATACGCAGTATTTT. Protein: CASSRTGTYTDTQYF.

This clone turned up a few times. This chain connects TRBV6-1 to TRBJ1-1, with D perhaps TRBD1 (6 bases). Germline V gene data show CDR1 as MNHNS and CDR2 as SASEGT. This CDR3 has 14 amino acids. With 1 base removed from V and 5 bases from J, the gap between germline ends came to 11 bases. The CDR3 nucleotides are TGTGCCAGCAGTGAAGTGGCAGGGGAGACTGAAGCTTTCTTT. Its protein product is CASSEVAGETEAFF.

The CDR3 DNA sequence: TGTGCCAGCAGACAGGACAGGGGACCGAACACTGAAGCTTTCTTT. It codes for CASRQDRGPNTEAFF. The rearrangement uses TRBV2 and TRBJ1-1, with 9 bases that match TRBD1. The germline V gene encodes CDR1 SNHLY and CDR2 FYNNEI. The CDR3 runs to 15 residues. Trimming cost V 6 bases and J 1 base; bases outside gene matches: 6.

The rearrangement joins TRBV7-7 to TRBJ2-3; TRBD2 matches at 8 bases. V was clipped by 5 bases and J by 4 bases; unmatched bases: 5. The V gene's germline CDR1 is SSHAT and CDR2 FNYEAQ (reference sequence). The CDR3 is made up of 14 amino acids. CDR3 protein: CASSPGLAADTQYF. For the CDR3, the DNA is TGTGCCAGCAGCCCAGGACTAGCTGCAGATACGCAGTATTTT.

Only a few counts were recorded for this clone. The V call is TRBV11-2, the J call TRBJ1-1; 7 positions agree with TRBD1. Germline values: CDR1 SGHAT, CDR2 FQNNGV. The CDR3 covers 14 residues. The V segment lost 5 bases and the J segment 4 bases; nucleotides outside the gene matches: 7. This CDR3 is CASSTTGVGTEAFF. The CDR3 nucleotides read TGTGCCAGCAGCACCACAGGGGTCGGCACTGAAGCTTTCTTT.

The table lists this clone with a few counts. This chain links TRBV13 with TRBJ1-6, with 9 bases fitting TRBD1. CDR1 and CDR2 from the germline V gene are PRHDT and FYEKMQ (reference sequence). This CDR3 has 16 amino acids. V lost 5 bases, J lost 4 bases, and 6 bases stayed unmatched. CDR3 protein: CASSAEGQGYNSPLHF. The CDR3 DNA is TGTGCCAGCAGCGCGGAGGGACAGGGATATAATTCACCCCTCCACTTT.

This chain uses TRBV6-5 with TRBJ2-3, with 7 bases identical to TRBD2. There are 15 residues in the CDR3. Germline V lookup: CDR1 MNHEY, CDR2 SVGAGI. V lost 5 bases to trimming and J lost 12 bases; unmatched junction nucleotides: 17. CDR3 loop: CASSPLAGVYPSQYF. CDR3 in DNA: TGTGCCAGCAGTCCGCTTGCGGGAGTGTATCCTTCACAGTATTTT.

In this sample, this clone turned up once. The genes are TRBV9 and TRBJ2-2; 8 nucleotides agree with TRBD2. The CDR3 is 16 residues long. V gave up 4 bases and J gave up 5 bases; unmatched junction bases: 10. Germline assignment: CDR1 SGDLS and CDR2 YYNGEE. CDR3 amino acids: CASSPLSGRRTGELFF. The CDR3 DNA is TGTGCCAGCAGCCCACTAAGCGGGAGAAGAACCGGGGAGCTGTTTTTT.

V is TRBV28 and J is TRBJ1-2; 9 nucleotides align to TRBD1. With V trimmed by 4 bases and J by 6 bases, 6 bases remained unmatched. The CDR3 length is 14 residues. CDR1 is MDHEN, CDR2 SYDVKM, per germline. CDR3 residues: CASSSPQGADGYTF. The CDR3, as DNA: TGTGCCAGCAGTTCCCCACAGGGGGCGGATGGCTACACCTTC.

The DNA for the CDR3 is TGTGCCAGCAGCTCCCTAGCGGGGAGGACCACCGGGGAGCTGTTTTTT. Protein sequence: CASSSLAGRTTGELFF. The genes are TRBV7-9 and TRBJ2-2; 9 bases agree with TRBD2. The V segment lost 4 bases and the J segment 4 bases; nucleotides outside the gene matches: 7. The CDR3 extends over 16 amino acids. Germline V gives CDR1 SEHNR, CDR2 FQNEAQ (reference sequence).

This chain uses TRBV28 with TRBJ1-2; D not resolved. Trimming cost V 6 bases and J 8 bases, with 13 bases left between them. Germline CDR1 is MDHEN and CDR2 is SYDVKM. This CDR3 is 12 amino acids long. CDR3 in DNA: TGTGCCAGCAGCTCCGTTTTTTTAGGCTACACCTTC. It specifies CASSSVFLGYTF.

The chain couples TRBV3-1 (or the pseudogene TRBV3-2) to TRBJ2-2; a weak D match, TRBD1 (5 bases). Trimming shortened V by 4 bases and J by 6 bases, and 21 bases separated the two germline ends. This CDR3 is 17 amino acids long. From germline, CDR1 is LGHDT and CDR2 YNNKEL (reference sequence). The CDR3 reads CASSRRTDTPGAGELFF. Written as DNA, the CDR3 is TGTGCCAGCAGCCGTCGAACGGACACCCCTGGCGCCGGGGAGCTGTTTTTT.

This chain connects TRBV27 to TRBJ2-5; TRBD2 aligns across 7 bases. The germline gives CDR1 MNHEY, CDR2 SMNVEV (reference sequence). The CDR3 sequence is 17 residues long. Trimming cost V 3 bases and J 5 bases; bases outside gene matches: 15. The CDR3 bases are TGTGCCAGCAGTTTGTCTGTCGGGGGGAGGGCCGGCGAGACCCAGTACTTC. This encodes CASSLSVGGRAGETQYF.

This clone was recorded only once. The chain joins TRBV29-1 to TRBJ2-3; a possible D gene is TRBD1 (6 bases). V lost 2 bases to trimming and J lost 6 bases, with 12 bases between them. Germline-derived CDR1 and CDR2 are SQVTM and ANQGSEA. The CDR3 totals 13 residues. CDR3 in DNA: TGCAGCGTTGAACAGGGGAATGTGGATACGCAGTATTTT. Translating gives CSVEQGNVDTQYF.

The rearrangement joins TRBV4-1 to TRBJ1-2; TRBD1 agrees at 8 bases. The germline V gene encodes CDR1 MGHRA and CDR2 YSYEKL. There are 14 residues in the CDR3. V dropped 0 bases and J dropped 4; count of bases not matched to a gene: 1. The CDR3 DNA follows: TGCGCCAGCAGCCAAGACAGGGGGCTCTATGGCTACACCTTC. Protein sequence: CASSQDRGLYGYTF.